This passage covers 3 T cell receptor beta chains from one sample sequenced in a study of cytomegalovirus exposure and HLA in healthy donors. A multiplex PCR was run with 60 Vbeta primers and 13 Jbeta primers. Some clones are missing from TCRdb's copy, which holds only in-frame ones; the method was immunoSEQ multiplex PCR. Of 150,000 to 200,000 clones in the sample, around 80% were seen once. The sample consisted of PBMCs. These receptors all stem from a woman in her 30s in good health and CMV-seropositive.

V is TRBV11-3 and J is TRBJ1-1, with D unresolved. V gave up 1 base and J gave up 1 base, with 10 bases separating them. CDR3 length: 15 residues. Germline loops: CDR1 SGHNT, CDR2 YENEEA. CDR3 DNA sequence: TGTGCCAGCAGCTTAGGATTCCGGGGGAACACTGAAGCTTTCTTT. Translating gives CASSLGFRGNTEAFF.

This clone has a handful of counts. The rearrangement links TRBV15 to TRBJ1-2, with TRBD1 as a possible D gene (6 bases). Trimming pared 4 bases from V and 6 bases from J, leaving 15 bases between. Germline V gene data show CDR1 as LNHNV and CDR2 as YYDKDF (reference sequence). CDR3 length: 14 residues. CDR3 in DNA: TGTGCCACCAGCACCCGAAGGACAGCCGATGGCTACACCTTC. Encoded protein: CATSTRRTADGYTF.

The chain recombines TRBV5-1 with TRBJ1-2, with TRBD1 as a possible D gene (5 bases). V was pared by 5 bases and J by 8 bases, with 19 bases between. This CDR3 spans 14 amino acids. Per germline, CDR1 SGHRS and CDR2 YFSETQ. This CDR3 is CASRALTDQGGYTF. As DNA, the CDR3 is TGCGCCAGCAGAGCTCTTACAGATCAGGGCGGCTACACCTTC. Using reference TRBV5-1 and TRBJ1-2 for the parts outside the CDR3, the full variable domain is KAGVTQTPRYLIKTRGQQVTLSCSPISGHRSVSWYQQTPGQGLQFLFEYFSETQRNKGNFPGRFSGRQFSNSRSEMNVSTLELGDSALYLCASRALTDQGGYTFGSGTRLTVV.